This T cell receptor (beta chain) emerged from a study of neurological immune-mediated disorders. The V gene lost 4 bases and the J gene lost 8 bases, with 9 bases spanning the gap. This CDR3 spans 11 amino acids. Germline V gene sequence: CDR1 SGHKS, CDR2 YYEKEE (reference sequence). 5'RACE generated cDNA with 10-nucleotide random UMIs. TCRdb re-analysed the 5' RACE reads in MiXCR, keeping a single row per CDR3 protein. The sample lists roughly 65,000 distinct CDR3 sequences, approximately 5.1% seen once, with around 6% in the top ten. At least ten counts were recorded for this clonotype. The antigen is undetermined. The starting material, 2 million PBMCs stored at -80 C, gave rise to the unsorted libraries. General study results and limits: When grouped phylogenetically, the repertoires of 18 of the 34 multiple sclerosis patients fell together in one related-CDR3 cluster, which is a possible signature.

The specimen was PBMCs. The V and J genes are TRBV5-5 and TRBJ1-1; D gene uncertain. The TCR originated in a human donor with multiple sclerosis. The donor label of this sample is uncertain. The CDR3: CASSRGPEAFF. CDR3 in DNA: TGTGCCAGCAGCCGGGGTCCAGAAGCTTTCTTT.